Listed here are 29 T cell receptor beta chains from one sample, sequenced in a study of blood T cell repertoires in COVID-19. Libraries were prepared by immunoSEQ multiplex PCR; TCRdb keeps only in-frame clonotypes and omits some of them. Of 220,000 or so clones in the sample, 82% are singletons; the top ten hold 3% to 4%. Sequenced material: PBMCs or T cells enriched from blood (not recorded which). These receptor sequences come from a woman aged 55-70 years who had recovered from COVID-19.

This clone showed up just a few times. The chain uses TRBV3-1 (or the pseudogene TRBV3-2) and TRBJ2-7, with D possibly TRBD2 on 6 matching bases. Trimming stripped 1 base from V and 3 bases from J, with 7 bases between. Per the germline V gene, CDR1 is LGHDT and CDR2 is YNNKEL (reference sequence). The CDR3 totals 13 residues. The CDR3 DNA sequence: TGTGCCAGCAGCCAAGGGGGGGTCTACGAGCAGTACTTC. This codes for CASSQGGVYEQYF.

V gene TRBV18 combines with J gene TRBJ1-5; 10 bases map to TRBD1. The CDR3 totals 15 residues. Unmatched junction bases numbered 7, after V lost 4 bases and J lost 7 bases. Germline CDR1 KGHSH, CDR2 LQKENI. CDR3: CASSRLDRGRQPQHF. In DNA form, the CDR3 reads TGTGCCAGCTCACGACTTGACAGGGGGCGGCAGCCCCAGCATTTT.

This chain links TRBV6-5 with TRBJ1-1; 7 positions agree with TRBD1. The CDR3 length is 13 residues. The junction had 7 bases not matched to a gene; V was cut back by 5 bases and J by 7 bases. Germline V lookup: CDR1 MNHEY, CDR2 SVGAGI. The CDR3 loop reads CASSRGGGGEAFF. CDR3 DNA sequence: TGTGCCAGCAGTCGAGGGGGCGGAGGTGAAGCTTTCTTT.

The V and J genes are TRBV19 and TRBJ1-2; 9 nucleotides line up with TRBD1. V lost 3 bases and J lost 4; bases outside the gene matches: 9. The V gene's germline CDR1 is LNHDA and CDR2 SQIVND (reference sequence). This CDR3 is built from 16 residues. CDR3 nucleotide sequence: TGTGCCAGTAGTATGGTCCGCACAGGGGGCCCCTATGGCTACACCTTC. Protein sequence: CASSMVRTGGPYGYTF.

The rearrangement links TRBV19 to TRBJ1-3, with 11 bases matching TRBD1. The V gene's germline CDR1 is LNHDA and CDR2 SQIVND (reference sequence). The CDR3 totals 15 residues. The V segment lost 7 bases and the J segment 3 bases; nucleotides outside the gene matches: 5. CDR3 DNA sequence: TGTGCCAGTATTCCGGACAGGGGGCGTGGAAACACCATATATTTT. As protein: CASIPDRGRGNTIYF.

V is TRBV27 and J is TRBJ2-2, with a possible D match to TRBD2 (6 bases). Germline CDR1 and CDR2: MNHEY and SMNVEV (reference sequence). V was clipped by 7 bases and J by 4 bases, with 16 bases between them. The CDR3 totals 15 residues. The CDR3 bases are TGTGCCAGCAAACCCGGCGGGGCCCTCACCGGGGAGCTGTTTTTT. Translation gives CASKPGGALTGELFF.

This clone was counted once. The chain has TRBV11-2 and TRBJ2-7; 10 positions agree with TRBD1. CDR1 and CDR2 from the germline V gene are SGHAT and FQNNGV. This CDR3 comprises 14 residues. The V gene end was trimmed by 3 bases and the J gene end by 5 bases; junction bases not matched to a gene: 4. CDR3 sequence reads: CASSFRTGGNEQYF. CDR3 coding DNA: TGTGCCAGCAGCTTTCGGACAGGGGGAAACGAGCAGTACTTC.

This clone has at least ten counts. The chain is built from TRBV29-1 and TRBJ2-1, with 13 bases fitting TRBD2. The germline V gene has CDR1 SQVTM and CDR2 ANQGSEA. The CDR3 loop spans 18 amino acids. Germline trimming cut 2 bases from V and 8 bases from J; bases unmatched to any gene: 15. The chain's CDR3 is CSVEWGRLAGGSGDEQFF. As DNA, the CDR3 is TGCAGCGTTGAATGGGGAAGACTAGCGGGAGGATCGGGCGATGAGCAGTTCTTC.

The chain combines TRBV19 with TRBJ2-1; the D gene is possibly TRBD2 (6 bases). The ends were cut back, 9 bases at V and 4 bases at J, with 16 bases in the middle. The CDR3 has 14 amino acids. Per germline, CDR1 LNHDA and CDR2 SQIVND (reference sequence). The CDR3 sequence is CASTMSGGYNEQFF. CDR3 in DNA: TGTGCCAGCACAATGTCCGGGGGTTACAATGAGCAGTTCTTC.

This clone was observed a few times. The J gene is TRBJ2-3, the V gene TRBV7-6; 8 nucleotides align to TRBD1. J lost 3 bases, V lost 5 bases, and 7 bases had no gene match. Germline assignment: CDR1 SGHVS and CDR2 FNYEAQ. This CDR3 region has 15 residues. The CDR3 bases are TGTGCCAGCAGCGTCCAGGGGGCGCGGACAGATACGCAGTATTTT. Protein sequence: CASSVQGARTDTQYF. Based on the CDR3 plus reference TRBV7-6 and TRBJ2-3, the full variable domain is GAGVSQSPRYKVTKRGQDVALRCDPISGHVSLYWYRQALGQGPEFLTYFNYEAQQDKSGLPNDRFSAERPEGSISTLTIQRTEQRDSAMYRCASSVQGARTDTQYFGPGTRLTVL.

The rearrangement joins TRBV5-4 to TRBJ2-5; TRBD2 matches at 8 bases. Germline V gene lookup returns CDR1 SGHNT and CDR2 YYREEE (reference sequence). CDR3 size: 16 residues. Trimming took 0 bases from V and 5 from J; bases not matched to a gene: 9. The CDR3 is CASSLERLAGGETQYF. The CDR3, as DNA: TGTGCCAGCAGCTTGGAACGGCTAGCGGGTGGGGAGACCCAGTACTTC.

J is TRBJ1-1 and V is TRBV12-5, with D possibly being TRBD1 (5 bases). The V and J ends lost 6 bases and 8 bases respectively, with 10 bases between them. The CDR3 has 11 residues. In germline, CDR1 is LGHNT, CDR2 FRNRAP. The CDR3 sequence is CASGLGGEAFF. The DNA for the CDR3 is TGTGCTAGTGGCCTGGGGGGGGAAGCTTTCTTT.

V gene TRBV9 combines with J gene TRBJ2-7; possible D gene TRBD1, 5 bases. CDR1 and CDR2 (germline): SGDLS, YYNGEE. V lost 0 bases, J lost 2 bases, and 12 bases lay in between. This CDR3 spans 15 amino acids. Written as DNA, the CDR3 is TGTGCCAGCAGCGTAGGGCAGGGCAGAGCCTACGAGCAGTACTTC. Translating gives CASSVGQGRAYEQYF.

The chain has TRBV21-1 and TRBJ2-7; TRBD2 was called by the table and not checked on the DNA. TRBV21-1 is flagged as a pseudogene. The CDR3 loop spans 19 amino acids. The CDR3 bases are TGTGCCAGCAGCAAAGTGATGGCTAGCGTCTTGATTTACACCTACGAGCAGTACTTC. Its protein is CASSKVMASVLIYTYEQYF.

The chain has TRBV15 and TRBJ1-1, with a weak D call TRBD1 (5 bases). CDR1 LNHNV and CDR2 YYDKDF come from the germline V gene (reference sequence). The CDR3 runs to 15 residues. The V gene lost 3 bases and the J gene lost 4 bases, with 15 bases spanning the gap. The CDR3 DNA reads TGTGCCACCAGCAGGGGGGGAGTCAGGTCCACTGAAGCTTTCTTT. Translation: CATSRGGVRSTEAFF.

The CDR3 reads CSALKQGYTF. For the CDR3, the DNA is TGCAGTGCTCTGAAACAGGGCTACACCTTC. The chain couples TRBV20-1 to TRBJ1-2; D is undetermined. This CDR3 spans 10 amino acids. Germline lookup yields CDR1 DFQATT and CDR2 SNEGSKA (reference sequence). Trimming removed 5 bases from V and 8 bases from J, with 9 bases in between.

The table lists this clone with a few counts. V gene TRBV2 combines with J gene TRBJ2-7; D possibly corresponds to TRBD1 (5 bases). Deletions cut 4 bases from V and 2 bases from J, with 9 bases between. Germline CDR1 and CDR2: SNHLY and FYNNEI. This CDR3 is 13 amino acids long. The CDR3: CASSVGQAYEQYF. The CDR3 DNA is TGTGCCAGCAGTGTGGGGCAGGCCTACGAGCAGTACTTC.

The chain couples TRBV11-2 to TRBJ1-2; possible D gene TRBD1, 5 bases. Germline V lookup: CDR1 SGHAT, CDR2 FQNNGV. V lost 5 bases and J 4 bases, leaving 20 bases between the germline ends. There are 16 residues in the CDR3. The DNA of the CDR3 is TGTGCCAGCAGCCCCACCGGGGGGAGGAGCGTCTATGGCTACACCTTC. This gives the protein CASSPTGGRSVYGYTF.

V usage is TRBV12-5 and J usage is TRBJ1-2, with 8 nucleotides matching TRBD1. The germline V gene has CDR1 LGHNT and CDR2 FRNRAP. The trim removed 1 base at V and 2 bases at J, leaving 6 bases unmatched. The CDR3 totals 16 residues. The CDR3 nucleotides are TGTGCTAGTGGTTTGGATACAGGGGGGTTAAACTATGGCTACACCTTC. This codes for CASGLDTGGLNYGYTF. Full variable domain (remainder filled in from reference TRBV12-5 and TRBJ1-2): DARVTQTPRHKVTEMGQEVTMRCQPILGHNTVFWYRQTMMQGLELLAYFRNRAPLDDSGMPKDRFSAEMPDATLATLKIQPSEPRDSAVYFCASGLDTGGLNYGYTFGSGTRLTVV.

This clone appeared once. The chain is built from TRBV14 and TRBJ1-2; 10 bases line up with TRBD1. The CDR3 contains 16 residues. The J segment lost 7 bases and the V segment lost 4 bases, leaving 12 bases of the junction unmatched. Germline CDR1 reads SGHDN; CDR2 reads FVKESK. CDR3 nucleotides: TGTGCCAGCAGCCCTATCCCTCCGGACAGGGGGTCTGGCTACACCTTC. Its translation: CASSPIPPDRGSGYTF.

This clone was recorded once. V gene TRBV28 combines with J gene TRBJ1-1, with 8 bases lining up with TRBD1. CDR1 and CDR2 (germline): MDHEN, SYDVKM. The CDR3 runs to 14 residues. Trimming took 6 bases from V and 5 from J; bases not matched to a gene: 8. DNA for the CDR3: TGTGCCAGCAGGTCGGGACAGGCGGCTACTGAAGCTTTCTTT. Protein: CASRSGQAATEAFF.

The chain combines TRBV7-2 with TRBJ1-1; D remains unclear. V shed 5 bases and J shed 5 bases, with 18 bases lying between them. The V gene's germline CDR1 is SGHTA and CDR2 FQGNSA. The CDR3 is 15 residues long. This chain's CDR3 is CASSASGIVGTEAFF. CDR3 in DNA: TGTGCCAGCAGCGCTAGCGGCATTGTGGGGACTGAAGCTTTCTTT.

The genes are TRBV30 and TRBJ2-1; 8 nucleotides align to TRBD1. The CDR3 runs to 12 residues. V dropped 8 bases and J dropped 13; count of bases not matched to a gene: 13. Germline-derived CDR1 and CDR2 are GTSNPN and SVGIG (reference sequence). The CDR3 DNA sequence: TGTGCCGCCACGACAGGGGAGGTTATTCAGTTCTTC. Protein product: CAATTGEVIQFF.

This clone was counted at least ten times. The chain carries TRBV4-2 and TRBJ1-2, with TRBD1 identical over 9 bases. V was clipped by 0 bases and J by 8 bases; unmatched bases: 10. This CDR3 contains 16 residues. CDR1 is LGHNA, CDR2 YNFKEQ, per germline. The CDR3: CASSQEALQGAQGYTF. The CDR3, as DNA: TGTGCCAGCAGCCAAGAGGCCTTACAGGGGGCGCAGGGCTACACCTTC.

The chain has TRBV12-3 or TRBV12-4 and TRBJ2-4; D perhaps matches TRBD1 (5 bases). The CDR3 sequence is 11 residues long. V lost 6 bases to trimming and J lost 6 bases, with 6 bases between them. Written as DNA, the CDR3 is TGTGCCAGCAGCGACAGAAACATTCAGTACTTC. This gives the protein CASSDRNIQYF.

This chain links TRBV11-3 with TRBJ2-2; tentatively, D is TRBD1 (6 bases). Per germline, CDR1 SGHNT and CDR2 YENEEA. Between the trimmed V and J ends, which lost 3 bases and 7 bases, there was a span of 12 bases. The CDR3 covers 14 residues. The CDR3 reads CASSLGQGSGELFF. CDR3 DNA: TGTGCCAGCAGCTTGGGACAAGGAAGCGGGGAGCTGTTTTTT.

This chain links TRBV14 with TRBJ1-2; TRBD1 might be the D (6 bases). Between the trimmed V and J ends, which lost 6 bases and 0 bases, there was a span of 14 bases. The CDR3 is made up of 15 amino acids. CDR1 is SGHDN and CDR2 is FVKESK in the germline V gene. The CDR3, as DNA: TGTGCCAGCAGGGGATCGACAGGAGCTAACTATGGCTACACCTTC. Encoded protein: CASRGSTGANYGYTF.

CDR3 region: CASSPQGADTQYF. CDR3 nucleotides: TGCGCCAGCAGCCCTCAGGGGGCAGATACGCAGTATTTT. The rearrangement uses TRBV4-3 and TRBJ2-3; 7 nucleotides align to TRBD1. The length of the CDR3 is 13 residues. Germline V CDR1 and CDR2: LGHNA, YSLEER. V shed 4 bases and J 4 bases; nucleotides not matched to a gene: 2.

This chain connects TRBV5-6 to TRBJ2-3; the D gene is possibly TRBD2 (6 bases). The CDR3 has 16 residues. Germline V gives CDR1 SGHDT, CDR2 YYEEEE. V lost 4 bases and J lost 0, with 15 bases in between. The CDR3: CASSPLAGRSTDTQYF. Here the CDR3 DNA reads TGTGCCAGCAGCCCCCTCGCGGGGCGGAGCACAGATACGCAGTATTTT.